This TCR beta chain originates from a study of beta chain features in type 1 diabetes. Once sorted, every population was more than 95% pure. Reverse transcribing all isolated RNA meant expressed TCRB transcripts were sequenced. Assay used: immunoSEQ multiplex PCR; TCRdb lists only in-frame clones, some missing. The table includes 810,000 or so clones, about a sixth detected once. The CDR3 totals 14 residues. Germline CDR1 is SEHNR and CDR2 is FQNEAQ (reference sequence). The V and J ends lost 3 bases and 2 bases respectively, with 10 bases between them. General study findings and limits: Using cDNA template may skew counts toward highly expressing activated cells.

This clone has a handful of counts. Its matching antigen is unknown. This TCR was sampled from a woman aged 18-35 years in good health. The rearrangement links TRBV7-9 to TRBJ2-5, with D possibly matching TRBD2 (5 bases). Input material: naive CD4+ T cells from blood. The CDR3 bases are TGTGCCAGCAGCTTTTTAACTAGTCAAGAGACCCAGTACTTC. Translation: CASSFLTSQETQYF.